Following are 16 T cell receptor beta chains from one sample sequenced in a study of T cell responses to AZD1222 COVID-19 vaccine. Profiled with immunoSEQ multiplex PCR; TCRdb holds only in-frame clones, not every one. This sample contains about 140,000 clones. Sequences were obtained from peripheral blood. The origin of the receptors is an adult in good health.

V is TRBV11-3 and J is TRBJ2-7; D might be TRBD1 or TRBD2, each matching 5 bases. CDR1 and CDR2 (germline): SGHNT, YENEEA. This CDR3 has 14 amino acids. V lost 1 base and J 7 bases, leaving 14 bases between the germline ends. The CDR3 DNA reads TGTGCCAGCAGCTTAGTGGGACGGAGTTGGGAGCAGTACTTC. Its protein product is CASSLVGRSWEQYF.

This rearrangement joins TRBV11-2 to TRBJ1-1; 11 bases map to TRBD1. Germline loops: CDR1 SGHAT, CDR2 FQNNGV. V lost 1 base, J lost 11 bases, and 9 bases stayed unmatched. This CDR3 is 15 amino acids long. The CDR3 bases are TGTGCCAGCAGCTTAGCCCGGACAGGGGGCTTTGGGGCTTTCTTT. This sequence encodes CASSLARTGGFGAFF. Variable domain in full (rest from reference TRBV11-2 and TRBJ1-1): EAGVAQSPRYKIIEKRQSVAFWCNPISGHATLYWYQQILGQGPKLLIQFQNNGVVDDSQLPKDRFSAERLKGVDSTLKIQPAKLEDSAVYLCASSLARTGGFGAFFGQGTRLTVV.

The V call is TRBV6-2 or TRBV6-3, the J call TRBJ2-1; D unclear. The CDR3 length is 13 residues. V was cut by 5 bases and J by 7 bases, with 12 bases left in between. Germline values: CDR1 MNHEY, CDR2 SVGEGT. For the CDR3, the DNA is TGTGCCAGCAGTAACCCTAACACTAATGAGCAGTTCTTC. Translation gives CASSNPNTNEQFF.

The chain links TRBV2 to TRBJ1-2, with 7 bases that match TRBD1. V lost 6 bases and J lost 3; bases outside the gene matches: 13. From germline, CDR1 is SNHLY and CDR2 FYNNEI. CDR3 size: 16 residues. The CDR3 region has the DNA TGTGCCAGCAGCCGACAGGGTCGGGATGGGTACTATGGCTACACCTTC. Its translation is CASSRQGRDGYYGYTF.

The V call is TRBV7-9, the J call TRBJ2-7; 11 positions agree with TRBD1. With V trimmed by 2 bases and J by 5 bases, 11 bases remained unmatched. This CDR3 is built from 17 residues. Germline CDR1 SEHNR, CDR2 FQNEAQ (reference sequence). The chain's CDR3 is CASSLYRTGGLRNEQYF. CDR3 coding DNA: TGTGCCAGCAGCTTATACCGGACAGGGGGCTTGAGGAACGAGCAGTACTTC.

The chain has TRBV9 and TRBJ1-1; 7 bases agree with TRBD1. V shed 4 bases and J 5 bases; nucleotides not matched to a gene: 11. CDR3 length equals 15 residues. Per germline, CDR1 SGDLS and CDR2 YYNGEE. In DNA, the CDR3 is TGTGCCAGCAGCACCCATCGACAGGGTGGGACTGAAGCTTTCTTT. It translates to CASSTHRQGGTEAFF.

The DNA for the CDR3 is TGTGCCAGCAGCTTTCGTGGCAGGGAGGCAGGTTTTGGGAATCAGCCCCAGCATTTT. This sequence encodes CASSFRGREAGFGNQPQHF. This chain links TRBV5-6 with TRBJ1-5; a weak D match, TRBD1 (5 bases). The germline V and J ends were trimmed by 2 bases and 4 bases, with 25 bases remaining between them. The germline V gene has CDR1 SGHDT and CDR2 YYEEEE. CDR3 size: 19 residues.

The chain has TRBV9 and TRBJ1-5, with no clear D. CDR1 SGDLS and CDR2 YYNGEE come from the germline V gene. V was shortened by 0 bases and J by 0 bases, with 7 bases between the two germline ends. This CDR3 is 15 amino acids long. CDR3 protein: CASSVDGRSNQPQHF. CDR3 bases: TGTGCCAGCAGCGTAGACGGACGTAGCAATCAGCCCCAGCATTTT.

The V call is TRBV21-1, the J call TRBJ2-3; TRBD1 is the table's D call, not checked against the DNA. TRBV21-1 is noted as a pseudogene. CDR3 length: 16 residues. The CDR3 DNA reads TGTGCCAGCAGCAAAGCGGGGGAACAGGGTACAGATACGCAGTATTTT. It encodes CASSKAGEQGTDTQYF.

V usage is TRBV3-1 (or the pseudogene TRBV3-2) and J usage is TRBJ1-5, with D perhaps matching TRBD1 (5 bases). There are 16 residues in the CDR3. CDR1 and CDR2 from the germline V gene are LGHDT and YNNKEL (reference sequence). Deletions cut 4 bases from V and 2 bases from J, with 15 bases between. CDR3 protein: CASSLSGGSGNQPQHF. The DNA of the CDR3 is TGTGCCAGCAGCCTCAGCGGGGGGAGCGGCAATCAGCCCCAGCATTTT.

The chain joins TRBV27 to TRBJ2-3, with 13 bases matching TRBD2. The CDR3 runs to 15 residues. The junction had 6 bases not matched to a gene; V was cut back by 6 bases and J by 6 bases. Per the germline V gene, CDR1 is MNHEY and CDR2 is SMNVEV (reference sequence). In nucleotides, the CDR3 is TGTGCCAGCAGGTTAATACTAGCGGGGGGGGATACGCAGTATTTT. Protein sequence: CASRLILAGGDTQYF.

The chain couples TRBV6-5 to TRBJ2-5; D gene unclear. The CDR3 totals 14 residues. From germline, CDR1 is MNHEY and CDR2 SVGAGI. Trimming removed 0 bases at V and 7 bases at J, with 12 bases between. CDR3 sequence reads: CASSYSEQTGTQYF. The CDR3 nucleotides are TGTGCCAGCAGTTACTCGGAGCAGACCGGGACCCAGTACTTC.

This chain joins TRBV3-1 (or the pseudogene TRBV3-2) and TRBJ1-3; 7 positions agree with TRBD1. The germline V gene has CDR1 LGHDT and CDR2 YNNKEL (reference sequence). The CDR3 is 18 residues long. With 2 bases clipped from V and 4 bases from J, the junction kept 14 bases outside the gene matches. Written as DNA, the CDR3 is TGTGCCAGCAGCCAAACGCCCGACGGGACAGAGAAAGGAAACACCATATATTTT. Translated, it gives CASSQTPDGTEKGNTIYF.

The chain employs TRBV7-6 and TRBJ2-1, with 9 positions matching TRBD1. The CDR3 totals 16 residues. J lost 8 bases, V lost 0 bases, and 8 bases had no gene match. Germline V gene sequence: CDR1 SGHVS, CDR2 FNYEAQ. In DNA, the CDR3 is TGTGCCAGCAGCTTAGCGGGACAGGGAGTTGTCGATGAGCAGTTCTTC. Encoded protein: CASSLAGQGVVDEQFF.

The chain couples TRBV28 to TRBJ1-2, with a possible D match to TRBD1 (5 bases). The CDR3 loop spans 13 amino acids. The V gene lost 4 bases and the J gene lost 4 bases, with 10 bases spanning the gap. The germline V gene encodes CDR1 MDHEN and CDR2 SYDVKM. The CDR3 is CASSSGVFYGYTF. CDR3 sequence (DNA): TGTGCCAGCAGTTCGGGGGTATTCTATGGCTACACCTTC.

This chain links TRBV30 with TRBJ2-2, with D uncertain. Germline CDR1 reads GTSNPN; CDR2 reads SVGIG (reference sequence). The CDR3 is 12 residues long. V lost 0 bases and J lost 7, with 6 bases in between. This chain's CDR3 is CAWSVLNGELFF. The CDR3, as DNA: TGTGCCTGGAGTGTTCTGAACGGGGAGCTGTTTTTT.